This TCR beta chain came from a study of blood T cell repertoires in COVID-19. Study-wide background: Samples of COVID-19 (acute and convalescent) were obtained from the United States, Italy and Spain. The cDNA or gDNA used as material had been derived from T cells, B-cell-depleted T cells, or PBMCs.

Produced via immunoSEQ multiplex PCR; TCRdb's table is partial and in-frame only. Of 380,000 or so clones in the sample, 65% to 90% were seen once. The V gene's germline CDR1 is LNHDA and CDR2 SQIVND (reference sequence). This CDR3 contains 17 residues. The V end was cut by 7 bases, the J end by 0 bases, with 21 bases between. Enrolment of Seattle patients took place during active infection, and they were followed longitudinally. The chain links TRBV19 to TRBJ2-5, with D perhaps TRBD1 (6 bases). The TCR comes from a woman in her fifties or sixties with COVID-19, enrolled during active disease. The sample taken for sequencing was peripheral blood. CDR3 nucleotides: TGTGCCAGTACAGGACAGTCCGGAGAGAGTAACCAAGAGACCCAGTACTTC. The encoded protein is CASTGQSGESNQETQYF.